These 3 T cell receptor beta chains were sequenced from one sample in a study of T cell repertoires in cytomegalovirus infection. Via MiXCR, TCRdb re-called the reads, giving one row per CDR3 protein. The table records about 740,000 distinct CDR3 sequences, less than 40% of them present only once. Input material: PBMCs. All receptors come from a human donor in good health (CMV status not recorded). Some clones in this sample may be carry-over from other donors' samples.

This clonotype showed up just once. The chain uses TRBV11-2 and TRBJ2-1, with D possibly being TRBD2 (6 bases). The V end was cut by 4 bases, the J end by 0 bases, with 16 bases between. The CDR3 totals 17 residues. Germline V gene sequence: CDR1 SGHAT, CDR2 FQNNGV. The CDR3 loop reads CASSWDSYSFSYNEQFF. CDR3 nucleotides: TGTGCCAGCAGCTGGGACTCCTACTCGTTCTCCTACAATGAGCAGTTCTTC.

V usage is TRBV28 and J usage is TRBJ1-6, with TRBD1 identical over 7 bases. V shed 5 bases, J shed 6 bases, and the junction held 4 bases outside the gene matches. Germline V gene lookup returns CDR1 MDHEN and CDR2 SYDVKM. The CDR3 has 14 residues. The CDR3 spells CASSLQGVNSPLHF. The CDR3 DNA sequence: TGTGCCAGCAGTCTTCAGGGGGTTAATTCACCCCTCCACTTT.

The DNA of the CDR3 is TGTGCCAGCAGCTTACAGGGTGGCGCCTACGAGCAGTACTTC. This codes for CASSLQGGAYEQYF. The chain links TRBV7-9 to TRBJ2-7; TRBD1 might be the D (5 bases). The CDR3 sequence is 14 residues long. Germline lookup yields CDR1 SEHNR and CDR2 FQNEAQ (reference sequence). Trimming cost V 2 bases and J 2 bases, with 10 bases left between them.